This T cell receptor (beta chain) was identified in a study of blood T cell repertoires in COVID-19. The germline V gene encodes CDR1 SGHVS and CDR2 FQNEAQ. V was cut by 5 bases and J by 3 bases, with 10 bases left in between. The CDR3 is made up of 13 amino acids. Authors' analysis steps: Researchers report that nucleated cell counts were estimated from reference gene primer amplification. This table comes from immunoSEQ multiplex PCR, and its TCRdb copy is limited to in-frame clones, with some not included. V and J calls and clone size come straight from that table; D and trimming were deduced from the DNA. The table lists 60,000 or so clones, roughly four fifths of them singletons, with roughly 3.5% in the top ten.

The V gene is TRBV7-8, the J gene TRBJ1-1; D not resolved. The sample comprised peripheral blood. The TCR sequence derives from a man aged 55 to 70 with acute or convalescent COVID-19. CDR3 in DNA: TGTGCCAGCAGCCAGAGGTCTCACACTGAAGCTTTCTTT. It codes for CASSQRSHTEAFF. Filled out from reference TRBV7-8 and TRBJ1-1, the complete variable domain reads GAGVSQSPRYKVAKRGQDVALRCDPISGHVSLFWYQQALGQGPEFLTYFQNEAQLDKSGLPSDRFFAERPEGSVSTLKIQRTQQEDSAVYLCASSQRSHTEAFFGQGTRLTVV.